This TCR beta chain was profiled in a study of shared clonotypes between healthy human individuals. Study observations and caveats: Relative to clonotypes present in all four donors, those not shared had lower generation probabilities. The naive CD4 repertoires of a few donors were compared, and about 5% of clonotypes were shared.

Each cell subset's genomic DNA was divided evenly among several immunoSEQ plates. This table comes from immunoSEQ multiplex PCR, and its TCRdb copy is limited to in-frame clones, with some not included. The table lists millions of clones, more than 85% of them singletons. The CDR3 runs to 17 residues. V shed 2 bases and J 4 bases; nucleotides not matched to a gene: 10. Per germline, CDR1 ENHRY and CDR2 SYGVKD. In regard to this clone: Its specificity is not known.

The investigators split CD4+ cells into a CD45RA+ naive subset and a CD45RA-negative memory subset. The sequencing input was naive CD4+ T cells from PBMCs. Subset reported: CD45RA+ positively selected. This sequence originates from a man between 18 and 29 years old in good health. Some clones in this sample may be carry-over from other donors' samples. The chain has TRBV10-3 and TRBJ2-5; 10 bases are shared with TRBD2. The CDR3 DNA sequence: TGTGCCATCAGTGAGGCTAGCGGGAGATATAAAGGAGAGACCCAGTACTTC. This translates into CAISEASGRYKGETQYF.